These 12 T cell receptor beta chains were sequenced from one sample in a study of blood T cells in healthy people across ages. Primers used in a second PCR of roughly 7 to 11 cycles were a sample-barcoded 5' primer and a J-beta primer mix. TCRdb re-called the 5' RACE reads through MiXCR, storing one row per CDR3 protein. The sample lists 750,000 to 950,000 distinct CDR3 sequences; roughly 25% were seen once. These data were also reused for a study on T cells of mothers and their children.

Material: blood. The receptor source for this set is a boy aged 5-17 years in good health.

This chain joins TRBV20-1 and TRBJ2-7; no reliable D call. The germline V gene has CDR1 DFQATT and CDR2 SNEGSKA (reference sequence). The CDR3 has 14 amino acids. Trimming stripped 5 bases from V and 1 base from J, with 15 bases between. The DNA of the CDR3 is TGCAGTGCTCCGAGGCCCCAGACTTCCTACGAGCAGTACTTC. Translated, it gives CSAPRPQTSYEQYF.

The chain uses TRBV12-3 or TRBV12-4 and TRBJ2-4; tentative D call: TRBD1 (5 bases). The V gene lost 6 bases and the J gene lost 3 bases, with 12 bases spanning the gap. CDR3 size: 14 residues. The CDR3 sequence is CASSPRVRKNIQYF. The CDR3 DNA reads TGTGCCAGCAGCCCCAGGGTCCGCAAAAACATTCAGTACTTC.

This clonotype occurred a few times. The chain carries TRBV5-1 and TRBJ1-3; D is unclear. The V and J ends lost 2 bases and 0 bases respectively, with 6 bases between them. This CDR3 spans 14 amino acids. Germline CDR1 SGHRS, CDR2 YFSETQ. This CDR3 is CASSFDPSGNTIYF. The CDR3 nucleotides are TGCGCCAGCAGCTTTGACCCCTCTGGAAACACCATATATTTT.

This clonotype was seen a few times. This chain joins TRBV30 and TRBJ2-5, with D perhaps assigned TRBD1 or TRBD2 (6 bases each). The J call may be incorrect, as the DNA end agrees better with TRBJ2-1. CDR3 length equals 14 residues. In germline, CDR1 is GTSNPN, CDR2 SVGIG (reference sequence). This CDR3 is CAWRRRGAYNEQFF. The CDR3 DNA reads as TGTGCCTGGAGGAGAAGGGGGGCATACAATGAGCAGTTCTTC.

V usage is TRBV5-1 and J usage is TRBJ2-1; D perhaps matches TRBD1 (7 bases). Germline V lookup: CDR1 SGHRS, CDR2 YFSETQ. CDR3 length: 17 residues. V dropped 3 bases and J dropped 9 bases, with 25 bases sitting between them. CDR3 nucleotides: TGCGCCAGCAGCTGGCCCTCAGGGGGGAGCGGATGGACTGAGCAGTTCTTC. The encoded protein is CASSWPSGGSGWTEQFF.

This clonotype was found a few times. V and J are TRBV3-1 and TRBJ2-5, with 8 nucleotides matching TRBD1. There are 14 residues in the CDR3. Germline V lookup: CDR1 LGHDT, CDR2 YNNKEL (reference sequence). The J segment lost 5 bases and the V segment lost 3 bases, leaving 5 bases of the junction unmatched. CDR3 amino acids: CASSHDRGAETQYF. CDR3 DNA: TGTGCCAGCAGCCACGACAGGGGAGCGGAGACCCAGTACTTC.

This clonotype was seen a handful of times. V usage is TRBV10-3 and J usage is TRBJ2-6; 12 nucleotides agree with TRBD2. Germline V gene sequence: CDR1 ENHRY, CDR2 SYGVKD. The CDR3 runs to 17 residues. V dropped 5 bases and J dropped 3; count of bases not matched to a gene: 5. In DNA, the CDR3 is TGTGCCATCAGTCCTAGCGGGGGGGCGAATGGGGCCAACGTCCTGACTTTC. Translating gives CAISPSGGANGANVLTF.

This clonotype came up a few times. The V gene is TRBV27, the J gene TRBJ2-5; D is unclear. The tail of the sequence fits TRBJ2-1 better, so the J call may be wrong. The V gene's germline CDR1 is MNHEY and CDR2 SMNVEV (reference sequence). The CDR3 sequence is 15 residues long. CDR3 coding DNA: TGTGCCAGCAGTCCCTACCAGGAAACATACAATGAGCAGTTCTTC. It yields the protein CASSPYQETYNEQFF.

The J gene is TRBJ2-7, the V gene TRBV27; 9 bases match TRBD1. In germline, CDR1 is MNHEY, CDR2 SMNVEV (reference sequence). The ends lost 4 bases at V and 6 bases at J; junction bases unmatched: 4. This CDR3 contains 13 residues. As DNA, the CDR3 is TGTGCCAGCAGTTCCGGACAGGGGAGCGAGCAGTACTTC. It is translated as CASSSGQGSEQYF.

V usage is TRBV6-5 and J usage is TRBJ1-1; D is unclear. Germline lookup yields CDR1 MNHEY and CDR2 SVGAGI. The CDR3 is 14 residues long. V was cut by 2 bases and J by 1 base, with 8 bases left in between. CDR3 residues: CASSYRVSNTEAFF. The DNA of the CDR3 is TGTGCCAGCAGTTACAGGGTTTCGAACACTGAAGCTTTCTTT.

The table lists this clonotype with a few counts. V is TRBV7-2 and J is TRBJ1-6, with 7 bases fitting TRBD1. This CDR3 is built from 14 residues. Germline V gives CDR1 SGHTA, CDR2 FQGNSA. V shed 5 bases, J shed 10 bases, and the junction held 8 bases outside the gene matches. As DNA, the CDR3 is TGTGCCAGCAGCATAGGACAGGCCGGATCACCCCTCCACTTT. As protein: CASSIGQAGSPLHF.

This clonotype was found a few times. The chain recombines TRBV7-3 with TRBJ1-1, with 7 positions matching TRBD1. V lost 4 bases, J lost 0 bases, and 2 bases stayed unmatched. Per germline, CDR1 SGHTA and CDR2 FQGTGA. The CDR3 runs to 14 residues. The CDR3 coding sequence is TGTGCCAGCAGCTCCAGGGGGATGAACACTGAAGCTTTCTTT. As protein: CASSSRGMNTEAFF.